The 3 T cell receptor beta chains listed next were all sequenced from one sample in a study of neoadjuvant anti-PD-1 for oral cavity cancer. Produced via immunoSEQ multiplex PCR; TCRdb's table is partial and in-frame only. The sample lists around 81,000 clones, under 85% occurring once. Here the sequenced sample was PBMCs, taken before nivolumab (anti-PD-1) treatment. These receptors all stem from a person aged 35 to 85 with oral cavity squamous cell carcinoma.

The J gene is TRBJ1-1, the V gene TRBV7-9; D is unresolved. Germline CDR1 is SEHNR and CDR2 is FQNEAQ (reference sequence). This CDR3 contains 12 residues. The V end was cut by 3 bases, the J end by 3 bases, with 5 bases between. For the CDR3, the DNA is TGTGCCAGCAGCTTTTTTGACACTGAAGCTTTCTTT. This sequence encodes CASSFFDTEAFF.

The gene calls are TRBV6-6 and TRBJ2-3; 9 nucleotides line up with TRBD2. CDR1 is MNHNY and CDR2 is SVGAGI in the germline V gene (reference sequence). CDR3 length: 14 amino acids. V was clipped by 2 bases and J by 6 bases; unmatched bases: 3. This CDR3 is CASSYDLAGDTQYF. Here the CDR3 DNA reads TGTGCCAGCAGTTACGACCTAGCGGGGGATACGCAGTATTTT.

The CDR3 bases are TGTGCCAGCAGCTTAGCAGTGGGGAGCTCCTACAATGAGCAGTTCTTC. It specifies CASSLAVGSSYNEQFF. This chain joins TRBV7-2 and TRBJ2-1; perhaps TRBD2 as D (5 bases). Germline loops: CDR1 SGHTA, CDR2 FQGNSA. V was pared by 0 bases and J by 0 bases, with 9 bases between. This CDR3 spans 16 amino acids.